This T cell receptor beta chain was identified during a study of beta chain features in type 1 diabetes. Study conclusions and caveats: A moderate, significant TCRB CDR3 shortening appeared in type 1 diabetes across four CD4+ subsets. When VDJ junctions were examined, type 1 diabetes patients showed fewer insertions and more deletions.

CDR3 length equals 16 residues. CDR1 is MDHEN and CDR2 is SYDVKM in the germline V gene. Between the trimmed V and J ends, which lost 4 bases and 8 bases, there was a span of 20 bases. The table lists this clone with a few counts. The antigen remains undetermined. TCRB transcripts that were expressed got sequenced, as all of the isolated RNA had been reverse transcribed. Clones were read by immunoSEQ multiplex PCR, and TCRdb kept only the in-frame ones, dropping some. Of a few hundred thousand clones listed, 13% to 15% are singletons. Material: naive CD4+ T cells from blood. This clonotype was sampled from a man younger than 45 with type 1 diabetes. The chain joins TRBV28 to TRBJ1-4, with a weak D call TRBD1 (6 bases). CDR3 in DNA: TGTGCCAGCAGTTCTCTACTACAGGGCTTTGTGGAAAAACTGTTTTTT. This gives the protein CASSSLLQGFVEKLFF.